Below are 11 T cell receptor beta chains sequenced from a single sample in a study of control samples from healthy donors and cancer patients. This table comes from immunoSEQ multiplex PCR, and its TCRdb copy is limited to in-frame clones, with some not included. Among tens of thousands of clones listed, roughly three quarters were seen once. The material sequenced was formalin-fixed, paraffin-embedded tissue. Receptors were obtained from a male donor with melanoma.

The chain is built from TRBV6-1 and TRBJ1-5; D call uncertain. The CDR3 sequence is 13 residues long. V dropped 3 bases and J dropped 3 bases, with 6 bases sitting between them. Germline CDR1 reads MNHNS; CDR2 reads SASEGT. The CDR3 DNA follows: TGTGCCAGCAGTGACATCAACAATCAGCCCCAGCATTTT. This gives the protein CASSDINNQPQHF.

Comments on this clone: Since a much larger clone is just one base distant, this may be a read error. The chain uses TRBV28 and TRBJ1-6, with D hard to call. The CDR3 is 15 residues long. Germline V gives CDR1 MDHEN, CDR2 SYDVKM. V was cut by 5 bases and J by 2 bases, with 10 bases left in between. The CDR3 coding sequence is TGTGCCAGCAGTACAACAAAAGCCTATAATTCACCCCTCCACTTT. It yields the protein CASSTTKAYNSPLHF.

The rearrangement uses TRBV30 and TRBJ1-6, with a weak D call TRBD1 (5 bases). V was trimmed by 3 bases and J by 7 bases, leaving 13 bases between them. Germline values: CDR1 GTSNPN, CDR2 SVGIG (reference sequence). The CDR3 contains 14 residues. CDR3 region: CAWRPPGLNSPLHF. The DNA for the CDR3 is TGTGCCTGGAGGCCACCGGGACTGAATTCACCCCTCCACTTT.

This clone has a handful of counts. This sequence joins TRBV28 and TRBJ1-1, with a possible D match to TRBD1 (6 bases). The V end was cut by 5 bases, the J end by 11 bases, with 12 bases between. Germline-derived CDR1 and CDR2 are MDHEN and SYDVKM. The CDR3 spans 11 residues. The CDR3, as DNA: TGTGCCAGCAGTCGACAGGTGGGGGCTTTCTTT. It specifies CASSRQVGAFF.

As regards this clone: Other DNA sequences from this sample encode an identical CDR3 as well. V and J are TRBV28 and TRBJ1-2; D call uncertain. V was shortened by 3 bases and J by 4 bases, with 6 bases between the two germline ends. Germline assignment: CDR1 MDHEN and CDR2 SYDVKM. This CDR3 is built from 12 residues. CDR3 sequence reads: CASSLTGYGYTF. The CDR3 region has the DNA TGTGCCAGCAGTTTGACGGGCTATGGCTACACCTTC.

V gene TRBV11-2 combines with J gene TRBJ2-3; TRBD2 matches 7 bases. V lost 1 base, J lost 1 base, and 2 bases stayed unmatched. CDR1 and CDR2 from the germline V gene are SGHAT and FQNNGV. The CDR3 has 15 amino acids. This CDR3 is CASSLVLAGTDTQYF. Written as DNA, the CDR3 is TGTGCCAGCAGCTTAGTTCTAGCGGGCACAGATACGCAGTATTTT.

The chain combines TRBV5-1 with TRBJ1-5, with D hard to call. Germline CDR1 SGHRS, CDR2 YFSETQ. The CDR3 spans 15 residues. V dropped 0 bases and J dropped 0 bases, with 7 bases sitting between them. DNA of the CDR3: TGCGCCAGCAGCTTGGCCCCAAGTAGCAATCAGCCCCAGCATTTT. Translated: CASSLAPSSNQPQHF.

The CDR3 DNA is TGTGCCAGCAGCTTGGGGGTAGCGGGGATGAACACCGGGGAGCTGTTTTTT. Amino acid sequence: CASSLGVAGMNTGELFF. The rearrangement links TRBV5-6 to TRBJ2-2; 8 nucleotides align to TRBD2. Germline CDR1 reads SGHDT; CDR2 reads YYEEEE. This CDR3 has 17 residues. V gave up 0 bases and J gave up 1 base; unmatched junction bases: 5.

In its sample, this clone was seen a few times. V gene TRBV7-8 combines with J gene TRBJ2-5; weak D call: TRBD2 (6 bases). Trimming cost V 2 bases and J 5 bases, with 15 bases left between them. Per the germline V gene, CDR1 is SGHVS and CDR2 is FQNEAQ. The CDR3 sequence is 15 residues long. As DNA, the CDR3 is TGTGCCAGCAGCTTAAACGATGGGGCGGGGGAGACCCAGTACTTC. Translated: CASSLNDGAGETQYF.

The chain couples TRBV9 to TRBJ2-3; D uncertain. The CDR3 covers 15 residues. Trimming left V 1 base short and J 5 bases short, with 14 bases between. In germline, CDR1 is SGDLS, CDR2 YYNGEE. The CDR3 protein is CASSVSLGTVDTQYF. DNA for the CDR3: TGTGCCAGCAGCGTATCCTTGGGAACTGTAGATACGCAGTATTTT. Drawing the rest from reference TRBV9 and TRBJ2-3, the complete variable domain is DSGVTQTPKHLITATGQRVTLRCSPRSGDLSVYWYQQSLDQGLQFLIQYYNGEERAKGNILERFSAQQFPDLHSELNLSSLELGDSALYFCASSVSLGTVDTQYFGPGTRLTVL.

The CDR3 spells CSVGPGQGRNGYTF. As DNA, the CDR3 is TGCAGCGTTGGTCCGGGACAGGGTAGAAATGGCTACACCTTC. The V gene is TRBV29-1, the J gene TRBJ1-2; 9 nucleotides line up with TRBD1. This CDR3 has 14 residues. Trimming took 4 bases from V and 6 from J; bases not matched to a gene: 9. Germline CDR1 is SQVTM and CDR2 is ANQGSEA.